The present T cell receptor beta chain was sequenced within a study of T cell responses to AZD1222 COVID-19 vaccine. Repertoires were generated with immunoSEQ multiplex PCR, while TCRdb's copy carries only in-frame clones and drops some. The data contain about 85,000 clones, about 87% of them singletons. Sequences were derived from peripheral blood, sampled on day 0 of AZD1222 vaccination. This clonotype was sampled from an adult in good health.

The DNA of the CDR3 is TGTGCCAGCAGTTATGACGGGAGAGTGGGTGAGCAGTTCTTC. Its translation is CASSYDGRVGEQFF. This rearrangement joins TRBV6-5 to TRBJ2-1; TRBD2 might be the D (6 bases). V was trimmed by 3 bases and J by 9 bases, leaving 15 bases between them. The CDR3 extends over 14 amino acids. CDR1 is MNHEY and CDR2 is SVGAGI in the germline V gene.